The 25 T cell receptor beta chains presented below share a single source sample, sequenced in a study of cytomegalovirus exposure and HLA in healthy donors. The PCR ran on 60 Vbeta and 13 Jbeta primers. Libraries were prepared by immunoSEQ multiplex PCR; TCRdb keeps only in-frame clonotypes and omits some of them. This sample's table has 60,000 to 100,000 clones. Sample: PBMCs. These TCRs come from a man in his thirties or forties in good health and CMV-seronegative.

The rearrangement joins TRBV7-9 to TRBJ2-7; 9 bases match TRBD1. The CDR3 is 12 residues long. CDR1 is SEHNR, CDR2 FQNEAQ, per germline (reference sequence). Trimming cost V 5 bases and J 6 bases; bases outside gene matches: 2. CDR3 protein: CASSRDRVEQYF. The CDR3 DNA is TGTGCCAGCAGCCGGGACAGGGTCGAGCAGTACTTC. The entire variable domain, with the rest obtained from reference TRBV7-9 and TRBJ2-7, is as follows: DTGVSQNPRHKITKRGQNVTFRCDPISEHNRLYWYRQTLGQGPEFLTYFQNEAQLEKSRLLSDRFSAERPKGSFSTLEIQRTEQGDSAMYLCASSRDRVEQYFGPGTRLTVT.

J is TRBJ2-2 and V is TRBV18; D may be TRBD1 (5 bases). This CDR3 has 18 residues. From germline, CDR1 is KGHSH and CDR2 LQKENI. The germline V and J ends were trimmed by 2 bases and 0 bases, with 16 bases remaining between them. The CDR3 spells CASSPTAVDSPNTGELFF. CDR3 DNA sequence: TGTGCCAGCTCACCAACGGCCGTAGACAGCCCGAACACCGGGGAGCTGTTTTTT.

The CDR3 sequence is CASSPERETQYF. The CDR3 bases are TGTGCCAGCAGCCCGGAGCGGGAGACCCAGTACTTC. The rearrangement links TRBV2 to TRBJ2-5, with D possibly being TRBD2 (5 bases). V was pared by 6 bases and J by 5 bases, with 10 bases between. Germline lookup yields CDR1 SNHLY and CDR2 FYNNEI. CDR3 length: 12 amino acids.

The rearrangement links TRBV10-1 to TRBJ1-1; weak D call: TRBD1 (5 bases). This CDR3 is 13 amino acids long. From germline, CDR1 is WNHNN and CDR2 SYGVQD (reference sequence). V was trimmed by 5 bases and J by 3 bases, leaving 10 bases between them. This CDR3 is CASSIGADTEAFF. The CDR3 DNA reads TGCGCCAGCAGTATAGGGGCGGACACTGAAGCTTTCTTT.

The chain joins TRBV19 to TRBJ2-1; D is possibly TRBD2 (6 bases). Germline V gene data show CDR1 as LNHDA and CDR2 as SQIVND (reference sequence). V was cut by 6 bases and J by 11 bases, with 20 bases left in between. The CDR3 covers 14 residues. The CDR3 nucleotides read TGTGCCAGTAGGGACGGAGGGACCCAGCGACAGCAGTTCTTC. It codes for CASRDGGTQRQQFF.

The chain couples TRBV6-6 to TRBJ2-3, with D possibly being TRBD2 (6 bases). V was shortened by 7 bases and J by 4 bases, with 12 bases between the two germline ends. In germline, CDR1 is MNHNY, CDR2 SVGAGI (reference sequence). This CDR3 region has 13 residues. The CDR3 nucleotides read TGTGCCAGCAACTTAGGGGAGGCAGATACGCAGTATTTT. This sequence encodes CASNLGEADTQYF.

V usage is TRBV7-3 and J usage is TRBJ2-3, with D perhaps matching TRBD2 (6 bases). Germline CDR1 reads SGHTA; CDR2 reads FQGTGA. Trimming left V 2 bases short and J 5 bases short, with 20 bases between. This CDR3 comprises 17 residues. The CDR3 here is CASSLDSSGRFGDTQYF. The CDR3 DNA reads TGTGCCAGCAGCTTAGATTCCAGTGGGAGGTTCGGAGATACGCAGTATTTT. Full variable domain (missing parts from reference TRBV7-3 and TRBJ2-3): GAGVSQTPSNKVTEKGKYVELRCDPISGHTALYWYRQSLGQGPEFLIYFQGTGAADDSGLPNDRFFAVRPEGSVSTLKIQRTERGDSAVYLCASSLDSSGRFGDTQYFGPGTRLTVL.

The gene calls are TRBV9 and TRBJ2-3; the D gene is possibly TRBD2 (7 bases). Trimming stripped 4 bases from V and 1 base from J, with 13 bases between. CDR3 length: 15 residues. CDR1 is SGDLS, CDR2 YYNGEE, per germline. The DNA for the CDR3 is TGTGCCAGCAGCTCTCCGGGGGGCCGCACAGATACGCAGTATTTT. Its translation: CASSSPGGRTDTQYF. Full variable domain (remainder filled in from reference TRBV9 and TRBJ2-3): DSGVTQTPKHLITATGQRVTLRCSPRSGDLSVYWYQQSLDQGLQFLIQYYNGEERAKGNILERFSAQQFPDLHSELNLSSLELGDSALYFCASSSPGGRTDTQYFGPGTRLTVL.

Regarding this clone: One end of the junction varies from germline; a read error may be responsible. This chain joins TRBV7-9 and TRBJ2-7; 10 positions agree with TRBD1. The CDR3 is 15 residues long. Per the germline V gene, CDR1 is SEHNR and CDR2 is FQNEAQ (reference sequence). The CDR3 protein is CASRPMTGGGNEQCF. The CDR3 bases are TGTGCCAGCAGACCAATGACAGGGGGCGGGAACGAGCAGTGCTTC.

The V and J genes are TRBV6-1 and TRBJ1-5; D is perhaps TRBD1 (5 bases). The V end was cut by 5 bases, the J end by 5 bases, with 10 bases between. The CDR3 spans 13 residues. Germline V gene lookup returns CDR1 MNHNS and CDR2 SASEGT. The CDR3 nucleotides are TGTGCCAGCAGTCCAGACAGTTATCAGCCCCAGCATTTT. It specifies CASSPDSYQPQHF.

Worth noting for this clone: One end of the junction fails to match germline, which may point to a read error. The chain uses TRBV18 and TRBJ2-5; D is unresolved. Germline assignment: CDR1 KGHSH and CDR2 LQKENI. The CDR3 length is 15 residues. CDR3 region: CASSPPVSHQETQYF. The DNA of the CDR3 is TGTGCCAGCTCACCACCGGTATCCCACCAGGAGACCCAGTACTTC.

The chain is built from TRBV11-2 and TRBJ2-7; 7 nucleotides line up with TRBD1. The germline CDR1 and CDR2 sequences are SGHAT and FQNNGV. V shed 3 bases, J shed 1 base, and the junction held 9 bases outside the gene matches. The CDR3 is 16 residues long. This CDR3 is CASSFTLRQGSYEQYF. The CDR3 nucleotides are TGTGCCAGCAGCTTTACCCTGAGACAGGGATCCTACGAGCAGTACTTC.

This chain uses TRBV19 with TRBJ2-3, with 7 bases aligning to TRBD1. With 5 bases clipped from V and 4 bases from J, the junction kept 6 bases outside the gene matches. Per germline, CDR1 LNHDA and CDR2 SQIVND (reference sequence). The CDR3 extends over 14 amino acids. The CDR3 bases are TGTGCCAGTAGTCGTAACAGGGGATCAGATACGCAGTATTTT. It yields the protein CASSRNRGSDTQYF. Filled out from reference TRBV19 and TRBJ2-3, the complete variable domain reads DGGITQSPKYLFRKEGQNVTLSCEQNLNHDAMYWYRQDPGQGLRLIYYSQIVNDFQKGDIAEGYSVSREKKESFPLTVTSAQKNPTAFYLCASSRNRGSDTQYFGPGTRLTVL.

The rearrangement links TRBV13 to TRBJ2-7; D possibly corresponds to TRBD1 (5 bases). CDR3 length: 14 residues. In germline, CDR1 is PRHDT, CDR2 FYEKMQ (reference sequence). V lost 2 bases to trimming and J lost 3 bases, with 11 bases between them. In DNA form, the CDR3 reads TGTGCCAGCAGCTTAAGGGGCTCTTTCTACGAGCAGTACTTC. It yields the protein CASSLRGSFYEQYF.

V and J are TRBV18 and TRBJ1-4; a possible D gene is TRBD1 (6 bases). V was trimmed by 3 bases and J by 10 bases, leaving 12 bases between them. The germline CDR1 and CDR2 sequences are KGHSH and LQKENI. The CDR3 has 13 amino acids. The CDR3 loop reads CASSPGASGKLFF. The DNA of the CDR3 is TGTGCCAGCTCACCGGGGGCGAGTGGAAAACTGTTTTTT.

This rearrangement joins TRBV6-1 to TRBJ2-7, with 9 nucleotides matching TRBD1. The CDR3 contains 15 residues. The germline V gene encodes CDR1 MNHNS and CDR2 SASEGT. The V segment lost 5 bases and the J segment 1 base; nucleotides outside the gene matches: 6. This CDR3 is CASSRGTGRSYEQYF. CDR3 nucleotide sequence: TGTGCCAGCAGTCGTGGGACAGGGAGATCCTACGAGCAGTACTTC.

The chain couples TRBV9 to TRBJ2-3, with D perhaps TRBD2 (5 bases). Germline values: CDR1 SGDLS, CDR2 YYNGEE. The ends were cut back, 0 bases at V and 6 bases at J, with 14 bases in the middle. CDR3 size: 15 residues. The CDR3 spells CASSVGVGVWDTQYF. For the CDR3, the DNA is TGTGCCAGCAGCGTAGGAGTGGGAGTTTGGGATACGCAGTATTTT.

The chain combines TRBV7-3 with TRBJ1-4; 10 bases match TRBD1. The germline V gene encodes CDR1 SGHTA and CDR2 FQGTGA. This CDR3 region has 15 residues. Trimming removed 5 bases from V and 3 bases from J; junction bases left unmatched: 3. This CDR3 reads CASSPGQGANEKLFF. CDR3 sequence (DNA): TGTGCCAGCAGCCCCGGACAGGGGGCTAATGAAAAACTGTTTTTT.

This chain uses TRBV2 with TRBJ2-5; 13 nucleotides match TRBD2. This CDR3 region has 16 residues. With V trimmed by 5 bases and J by 1 base, 4 bases remained unmatched. Germline V lookup: CDR1 SNHLY, CDR2 FYNNEI. Written as DNA, the CDR3 is TGTGCCAGCAGTCGAACTAGCGGGAGGGCCCAAGAGACCCAGTACTTC. This sequence encodes CASSRTSGRAQETQYF.

The genes are TRBV4-3 and TRBJ2-1; the match to TRBD2 covers 14 bases. After removal of 4 bases from V and 8 bases from J, the junction contained 16 bases not matched to a gene. This CDR3 comprises 19 residues. CDR1 LGHNA and CDR2 YSLEER come from the germline V gene. CDR3 bases: TGCGCCAGCAGCCTTAAATTTACCGGGACTAGCGGGAGTGGCGATGAGCAGTTCTTC. It codes for CASSLKFTGTSGSGDEQFF.

The V and J genes are TRBV9 and TRBJ2-2; 11 nucleotides align to TRBD2. V was pared by 6 bases and J by 6 bases, with 7 bases of the junction left unmatched. In germline, CDR1 is SGDLS, CDR2 YYNGEE. The CDR3 has 15 residues. The CDR3 reads CASTFSGGAAGELFF. The CDR3 bases are TGTGCCAGCACCTTTAGCGGGGGGGCGGCCGGGGAGCTGTTTTTT.

The chain has TRBV4-1 and TRBJ1-4; 12 bases align to TRBD1. Unmatched junction bases numbered 5, after V lost 2 bases and J lost 7 bases. This CDR3 is 16 amino acids long. Germline CDR1 MGHRA, CDR2 YSYEKL. CDR3 region: CASSQLGQGAPEKLFF. CDR3 nucleotides: TGCGCCAGCAGCCAACTGGGACAGGGGGCACCTGAAAAACTGTTTTTT.

V gene TRBV19 combines with J gene TRBJ1-1; 8 bases align to TRBD1. This CDR3 has 13 amino acids. The germline V gene has CDR1 LNHDA and CDR2 SQIVND (reference sequence). Unmatched junction bases numbered 5, after V lost 7 bases and J lost 4 bases. As DNA, the CDR3 is TGTGCCAGTATTCTCACAGGGGGCACTGAAGCTTTCTTT. This translates into CASILTGGTEAFF.

The V and J genes are TRBV4-2 and TRBJ2-2; 8 bases align to TRBD2. V was clipped by 1 base and J by 6 bases; unmatched bases: 7. CDR1 LGHNA and CDR2 YNFKEQ come from the germline V gene. The CDR3 totals 16 residues. CDR3 nucleotides: TGTGCCAGCAGCCAAGGAAGCGGGAGAGGATCCGGGGAGCTGTTTTTT. Amino acids: CASSQGSGRGSGELFF.

J is TRBJ2-1 and V is TRBV14; TRBD1 matches at 9 bases. V shed 3 bases, J shed 14 bases, and the junction held 5 bases outside the gene matches. The CDR3 totals 12 residues. Germline-derived CDR1 and CDR2 are SGHDN and FVKESK. The CDR3 region has the DNA TGTGCCAGCAGCCAGGGACAGGGAATAAAGTTCTTC. This sequence encodes CASSQGQGIKFF.